One and the same sample provided the 24 T cell receptor beta chains below, sequenced in a study of STAT3 mutations in large granular lymphocyte leukemia (dated by TCRdb to 2018 to 2020). Findings and caveats that apply to the study as a whole: All T-LGLL patients had at least one immunodominant TCRbeta clonotype, and roughly half had multiple immunodominant subclonotypes.

Libraries were prepared through the immunoSEQ multiplex PCR assay. Not all clones reach the TCRdb copy of this immuneACCESS table, which keeps in-frame sequences only. Checked studies attribute under half of the gap to unresolved V genes and leave the rest unexplained. This sample is represented by 9,500 to 13,000 clones; about 50% of them were singletons. The leading ten clones occupy 9% of the sample. Antigens of these TCRs are unknown. Sequenced sample: peripheral blood mononuclear cells. These receptors were collected from a boy between 5 and 17 years old with T-cell large granular lymphocyte leukemia. Some clones in this sample may be carry-over from other donors' samples. The age is the age at diagnosis.

This clone was observed a handful of times. The V call is TRBV30, the J call TRBJ1-6; 11 nucleotides agree with TRBD1. J gave up 9 bases and V 0 bases, and 4 bases lay outside the gene matches. Germline CDR1 reads GTSNPN; CDR2 reads SVGIG (reference sequence). The CDR3 loop spans 15 amino acids. CDR3 region: CAWSVGDRGSSPLHF. CDR3 DNA: TGTGCCTGGAGTGTCGGGGACAGGGGGAGTTCACCCCTCCACTTT.

The chain combines TRBV6-6 with TRBJ1-1; D is unclear. The V and J ends lost 4 bases and 5 bases respectively, with 11 bases between them. The CDR3 extends over 13 amino acids. Germline assignment: CDR1 MNHNY and CDR2 SVGAGI (reference sequence). CDR3 protein: CASSSLGWTEAFF. The CDR3 nucleotides read TGTGCCAGCAGTTCTCTGGGGTGGACTGAAGCTTTCTTT.

The genes are TRBV7-9 and TRBJ1-1; D gene uncertain. Between the trimmed V and J ends, which lost 2 bases and 1 base, there was a span of 5 bases. Looked up from germline, CDR1 is SEHNR and CDR2 is FQNEAQ (reference sequence). This CDR3 contains 13 residues. CDR3 protein: CASSLSSNTEAFF. In DNA, the CDR3 is TGTGCCAGCAGCTTAAGCTCGAACACTGAAGCTTTCTTT.

This rearrangement joins TRBV6-5 to TRBJ1-4, with D tentatively TRBD1 (6 bases). Per germline, CDR1 MNHEY and CDR2 SVGAGI. This CDR3 is 12 amino acids long. V lost 8 bases and J 7 bases, leaving 11 bases between the germline ends. The chain's CDR3 is CASGQGSEKLFF. The CDR3 DNA is TGTGCCAGCGGCCAGGGGAGTGAAAAACTGTTTTTT.

The gene calls are TRBV5-1 and TRBJ1-6, with D hard to call. This CDR3 comprises 15 residues. Germline V gene lookup returns CDR1 SGHRS and CDR2 YFSETQ. V lost 0 bases and J 8 bases, leaving 12 bases between the germline ends. CDR3 in amino acids: CASSLVYQRDSPLHF. DNA of the CDR3: TGCGCCAGCAGCTTGGTCTACCAGAGGGATTCACCCCTCCACTTT.

The gene calls are TRBV6-6 and TRBJ1-6; D uncertain. V was clipped by 4 bases and J by 4 bases, with 5 bases between them. This CDR3 is built from 13 residues. The germline V gene encodes CDR1 MNHNY and CDR2 SVGAGI (reference sequence). The CDR3 DNA reads TGTGCCAGCAGTTCGGTTTATAATTCACCCCTCCACTTT. Translation gives CASSSVYNSPLHF.

This chain joins TRBV18 and TRBJ1-1; TRBD1 matches at 8 bases. V was pared by 2 bases and J by 1 base, with 3 bases of the junction left unmatched. The CDR3 runs to 15 residues. CDR1 and CDR2 (germline): KGHSH, LQKENI. CDR3 protein: CASSPYDRGNTEAFF. CDR3 DNA: TGTGCCAGCTCACCATACGACAGGGGGAACACTGAAGCTTTCTTT. Filled out from reference TRBV18 and TRBJ1-1, the complete variable domain reads NAGVMQNPRHLVRRRGQEARLRCSPMKGHSHVYWYRQLPEEGLKFMVYLQKENIIDESGMPKERFSAEFPKEGPSILRIQQVVRGDSAAYFCASSPYDRGNTEAFFGQGTRLTVV.

The chain joins TRBV5-1 to TRBJ2-4, with 7 bases that match TRBD2. CDR1 is SGHRS and CDR2 is YFSETQ in the germline V gene. The CDR3 totals 14 residues. The V and J ends lost 4 bases and 7 bases, in that order; junction bases with no gene match: 8. DNA for the CDR3: TGCGCCAGCAGCGCTGGGACTATCCGGAACATTCAGTACTTC. Translating gives CASSAGTIRNIQYF.

The CDR3 DNA sequence: TGTGCCAGCAGTACCCATGCGTTTCAGCCCCAGCATTTT. Amino acid sequence: CASSTHAFQPQHF. The chain is built from TRBV27 and TRBJ1-5; D call uncertain. V shed 5 bases and J shed 6 bases, with 11 bases lying between them. This CDR3 region has 13 residues. Germline lookup yields CDR1 MNHEY and CDR2 SMNVEV (reference sequence).

The chain joins TRBV30 to TRBJ2-3, with D possibly matching TRBD1 (5 bases). The length of the CDR3 is 12 residues. Deletions cut 1 base from V and 5 bases from J, with 7 bases between. Germline V CDR1 and CDR2: GTSNPN, SVGIG (reference sequence). CDR3: CAWSAQEDTQYF. As DNA, the CDR3 is TGTGCCTGGAGTGCACAGGAAGATACGCAGTATTTT.

This clone is categorized as medium-sized. Compared with germline, one end of the junction differs, possibly owing to a read error. This chain links TRBV20-1 with TRBJ2-3; D not certain. The V gene's germline CDR1 is DFQATT and CDR2 SNEGSKA (reference sequence). The CDR3 spans 11 residues. The CDR3 spells CSASTGGVNLF. The CDR3 coding sequence is TGCAGTGCTAGTACCGGTGGGGTTAACCTATTT.

This chain links TRBV5-6 with TRBJ1-1, with a weak D call TRBD1 (6 bases). This CDR3 has 14 amino acids. With 0 bases removed from V and 2 bases from J, the gap between germline ends came to 8 bases. Germline V gene lookup returns CDR1 SGHDT and CDR2 YYEEEE. DNA for the CDR3: TGTGCCAGCAGCTTGGGACAGGATAACACTGAAGCTTTCTTT. It yields the protein CASSLGQDNTEAFF.

The chain recombines TRBV5-1 with TRBJ2-4; TRBD1 might be the D (6 bases). CDR1 and CDR2 from the germline V gene are SGHRS and YFSETQ. The V end lost 1 base, the J end lost 8 bases, and 13 bases lay between the germline ends. The length of the CDR3 is 14 residues. CDR3 sequence reads: CASSLWGPGDIQYF. CDR3 nucleotide sequence: TGCGCCAGCAGCTTGTGGGGGCCCGGAGACATTCAGTACTTC.

The chain employs TRBV10-3 and TRBJ2-7; the D is unclear. Trimming took 8 bases from V and 5 from J, leaving 13 bases between them. Germline V gene lookup returns CDR1 ENHRY and CDR2 SYGVKD. This CDR3 region has 12 residues. The CDR3 protein is CAILTGADEQYF. CDR3 DNA sequence: TGTGCCATCTTAACGGGTGCGGACGAGCAGTACTTC.

The chain recombines TRBV7-9 with TRBJ1-4; D call uncertain. The CDR3 has 15 residues. CDR1 and CDR2 (germline): SEHNR, FQNEAQ (reference sequence). The V and J ends lost 5 bases and 6 bases respectively, with 16 bases between them. CDR3 region: CASSQSPPGDEKLFF. CDR3 DNA sequence: TGTGCCAGCAGCCAAAGCCCCCCCGGGGATGAAAAACTGTTTTTT.

J is TRBJ1-5 and V is TRBV5-6; 8 bases match TRBD1. Germline trimming cut 4 bases from V and 8 bases from J; bases unmatched to any gene: 8. The germline V gene has CDR1 SGHDT and CDR2 YYEEEE. The CDR3 sequence is 14 residues long. CDR3 sequence reads: CASSPRTGYEPQHF. CDR3 coding DNA: TGTGCCAGCAGCCCACGGACAGGGTATGAGCCCCAGCATTTT.

In its sample, this clone was seen a few times. The chain combines TRBV29-1 with TRBJ1-1, with D unresolved. This CDR3 comprises 10 residues. CDR1 SQVTM and CDR2 ANQGSEA come from the germline V gene. Trimming cost V 7 bases and J 1 base, with 4 bases left between them. In DNA, the CDR3 is TGCAGCGCAGGGAACACTGAAGCTTTCTTT. This sequence encodes CSAGNTEAFF.

This clone has only a few counts. This chain joins TRBV7-2 and TRBJ1-2; weak D call: TRBD1 (5 bases). The CDR3 extends over 14 amino acids. From germline, CDR1 is SGHTA and CDR2 FQGNSA. With 5 bases removed from V and 6 bases from J, the gap between germline ends came to 16 bases. The CDR3 DNA reads TGTGCCAGCAGCCCTGGGACTGGGCATAATGGCTACACCTTC. It translates to CASSPGTGHNGYTF.

J is TRBJ1-3 and V is TRBV28; D is uncertain. V lost 6 bases and J lost 3, with 6 bases in between. The CDR3 loop spans 12 amino acids. Germline CDR1 reads MDHEN; CDR2 reads SYDVKM. The CDR3 coding sequence is TGTGCCAGCAGCTCAGTTGGAAACACCATATATTTT. Residues: CASSSVGNTIYF.

This chain connects TRBV5-1 to TRBJ1-2, with D possibly being TRBD1 (5 bases). The length of the CDR3 is 15 residues. Germline V gene data show CDR1 as SGHRS and CDR2 as YFSETQ. Trimming stripped 1 base from V and 1 base from J, with 11 bases between. CDR3 loop: CASSLRQGNNYGYTF. CDR3 in DNA: TGCGCCAGCAGCTTGAGGCAGGGTAATAACTATGGCTACACCTTC.

This clone came up a few times. This chain uses TRBV29-1 with TRBJ1-2; 8 nucleotides match TRBD1. The germline V gene has CDR1 SQVTM and CDR2 ANQGSEA. The CDR3 contains 12 residues. After removal of 5 bases from V and 3 bases from J, the junction contained 2 bases not matched to a gene. CDR3 nucleotide sequence: TGCAGCGTTCAGGACAGGGACTATGGCTACACCTTC. Translation gives CSVQDRDYGYTF.

The chain links TRBV7-2 to TRBJ2-7, with 13 positions matching TRBD2. The CDR3 has 15 residues. J was trimmed by 4 bases and V by 4 bases; bases with no gene match: 4. From germline, CDR1 is SGHTA and CDR2 FQGNSA. The CDR3 spells CASSSTSGGAYEQYF. Here the CDR3 DNA reads TGTGCCAGCAGCTCCACTAGCGGGGGGGCTTACGAGCAGTACTTC.

Notes on this clone: Other DNA sequences from this sample encode an identical CDR3 as well. The rearrangement uses TRBV5-6 and TRBJ2-1; D remains ambiguous. Trimming stripped 0 bases from V and 5 bases from J, with 3 bases between. CDR1 and CDR2 from the germline V gene are SGHDT and YYEEEE. The CDR3 extends over 12 amino acids. The CDR3 is CASSLADNEQFF. CDR3 coding DNA: TGTGCCAGCAGCTTGGCTGACAATGAGCAGTTCTTC. The variable domain in full, with the rest retrieved from reference TRBV5-6 and TRBJ2-1, is DAGVTQSPTHLIKTRGQQVTLRCSPKSGHDTVSWYQQALGQGPQFIFQYYEEEERQRGNFPDRFSGHQFPNYSSELNVNALLLGDSALYLCASSLADNEQFFGPGTRLTVL.

A few counts support this clone. The gene calls are TRBV30 and TRBJ2-1; D is possibly TRBD1 (6 bases). V was cut by 0 bases and J by 4 bases, with 13 bases left in between. Germline loops: CDR1 GTSNPN, CDR2 SVGIG (reference sequence). The CDR3 spans 15 residues. In DNA form, the CDR3 reads TGTGCCTGGAGTGTACAGGGAACTGATTACAATGAGCAGTTCTTC. Amino acids: CAWSVQGTDYNEQFF.